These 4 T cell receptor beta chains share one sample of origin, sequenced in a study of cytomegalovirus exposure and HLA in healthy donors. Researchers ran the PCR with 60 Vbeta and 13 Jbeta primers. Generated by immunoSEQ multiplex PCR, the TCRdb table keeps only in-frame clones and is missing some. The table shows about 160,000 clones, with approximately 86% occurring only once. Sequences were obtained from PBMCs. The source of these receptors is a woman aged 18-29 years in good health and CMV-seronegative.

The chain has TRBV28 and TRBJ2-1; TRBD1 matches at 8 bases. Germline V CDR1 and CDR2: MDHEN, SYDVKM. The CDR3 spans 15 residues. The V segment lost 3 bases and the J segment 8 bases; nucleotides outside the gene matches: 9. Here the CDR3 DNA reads TGTGCCAGCAGTTTCGTTCAGGGGGCTTACCATGAGCAGTTCTTC. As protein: CASSFVQGAYHEQFF.

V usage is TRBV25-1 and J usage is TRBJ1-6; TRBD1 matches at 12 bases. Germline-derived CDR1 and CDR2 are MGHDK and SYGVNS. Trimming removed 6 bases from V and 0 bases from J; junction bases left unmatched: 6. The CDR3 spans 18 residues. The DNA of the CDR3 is TGTGCCAGCAGCCCGGGACAGGGGGCCTACTCCTATAATTCACCCCTCCACTTT. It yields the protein CASSPGQGAYSYNSPLHF.

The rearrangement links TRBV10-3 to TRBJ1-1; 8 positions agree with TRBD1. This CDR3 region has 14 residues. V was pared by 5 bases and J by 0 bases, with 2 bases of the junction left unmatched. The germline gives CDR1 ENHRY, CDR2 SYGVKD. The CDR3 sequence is CAISLDRVNTEAFF. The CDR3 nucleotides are TGTGCCATCAGTTTGGACAGGGTGAACACTGAAGCTTTCTTT.

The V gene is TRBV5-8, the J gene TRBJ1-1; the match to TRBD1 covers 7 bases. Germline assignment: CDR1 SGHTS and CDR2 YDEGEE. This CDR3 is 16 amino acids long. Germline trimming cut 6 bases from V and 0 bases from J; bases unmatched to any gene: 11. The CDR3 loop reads CASTRGTVLMNTEAFF. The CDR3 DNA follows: TGTGCCAGCACCAGGGGGACAGTACTCATGAACACTGAAGCTTTCTTT.